This T cell receptor (beta chain) was obtained from a study of PD-1 blockade in classical Hodgkin lymphoma. This CDR3 region has 12 residues. V was pared by 7 bases and J by 5 bases, with 9 bases between. Germline assignment: CDR1 MNHEY and CDR2 SVGAGI. TCRdb's copy holds only in-frame clones and misses some; the assay was immunoSEQ multiplex PCR. The sample shows tens of thousands of clones, around 93% of them seen only once. Brentuximab vedotin exposure varied among the patients, all of whom had relapsed after autologous stem cell transplantation. This chain connects TRBV6-5 to TRBJ2-1, with D tentatively TRBD2 (5 bases). This receptor was taken from a human donor with classical Hodgkin lymphoma. The source was peripheral blood mononuclear cells (PBMCs), collected at baseline. DNA of the CDR3: TGTGCCAGCACGGACTTAAACAATGAGCAGTTCTTC. This encodes CASTDLNNEQFF.